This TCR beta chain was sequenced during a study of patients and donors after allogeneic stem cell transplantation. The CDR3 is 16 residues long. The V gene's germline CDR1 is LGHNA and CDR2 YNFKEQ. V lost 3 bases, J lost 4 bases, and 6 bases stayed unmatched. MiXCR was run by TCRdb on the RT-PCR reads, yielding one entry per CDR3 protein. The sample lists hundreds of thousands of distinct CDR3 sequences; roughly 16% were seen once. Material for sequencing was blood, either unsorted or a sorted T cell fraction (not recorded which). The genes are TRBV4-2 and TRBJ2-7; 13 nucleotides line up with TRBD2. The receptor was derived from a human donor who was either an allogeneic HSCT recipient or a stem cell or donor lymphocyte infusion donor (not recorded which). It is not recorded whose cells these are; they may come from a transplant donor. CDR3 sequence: CASSQTVGLAGYEQYF. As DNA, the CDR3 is TGTGCCAGCAGCCAGACTGTGGGACTAGCGGGATACGAGCAGTACTTC.